The 22 T cell receptor beta chains below were found in one sample sequenced in a study of cytomegalovirus exposure and HLA in healthy donors. The PCR used 60 Vbeta and 13 Jbeta primers. Assay used: immunoSEQ multiplex PCR; TCRdb lists only in-frame clones, some missing. The table has more than 150,000 clones, roughly three quarters seen once. The sequencing input was PBMCs. These receptors originate from a woman in her thirties or forties in good health and CMV-seropositive.

This chain's CDR3 is CASSRLRGLSYNEQFF. CDR3 DNA sequence: TGTGCCAGTAGCCGCTTAAGGGGACTCTCCTACAATGAGCAGTTCTTC. The chain recombines TRBV19 with TRBJ2-1; D perhaps matches TRBD2 (6 bases). From germline, CDR1 is LNHDA and CDR2 SQIVND (reference sequence). Trimming left V 6 bases short and J 0 bases short, with 15 bases between. This CDR3 contains 16 residues.

The chain uses TRBV5-8 and TRBJ1-2; 7 nucleotides match TRBD1. The CDR3 contains 18 residues. CDR1 and CDR2 (germline): SGHTS, YDEGEE. Germline trimming cut 4 bases from V and 7 bases from J; bases unmatched to any gene: 22. The CDR3 sequence: CASSIMTGTGRTYAGYTF. DNA for the CDR3: TGTGCCAGCAGCATAATGACAGGGACGGGACGAACATATGCTGGCTACACCTTC.

The genes are TRBV7-2 and TRBJ1-2; weak D call: TRBD1 (5 bases). Germline CDR1 is SGHTA and CDR2 is FQGNSA. The CDR3 is made up of 17 amino acids. V lost 5 bases to trimming and J lost 4 bases, with 23 bases between them. The CDR3 nucleotides read TGTGCCAGCAGCAAACAACCTGACAGTTCACTAGCCTATGGCTACACCTTC. The encoded protein is CASSKQPDSSLAYGYTF.

This sequence joins TRBV28 and TRBJ1-6; the match to TRBD1 covers 9 bases. Germline V gives CDR1 MDHEN, CDR2 SYDVKM. Losses at the gene ends were 5 bases for V and 10 bases for J; bases not matched to a gene: 9. The CDR3 contains 15 residues. The CDR3 protein is CASSPGTGMGSPLHF. CDR3 sequence (DNA): TGTGCCAGCAGTCCCGGGACAGGGATGGGGTCACCCCTCCACTTT.

The chain recombines TRBV30 with TRBJ1-4, with D possibly matching TRBD1 (6 bases). CDR1 and CDR2 (germline): GTSNPN, SVGIG (reference sequence). V shed 7 bases and J shed 7 bases, with 7 bases lying between them. The CDR3 is 10 amino acids. Here the CDR3 DNA reads TGTGCCTACAGGGTTGAAAAACTGTTTTTT. Translated: CAYRVEKLFF.

This clone showed up just once. The J gene is TRBJ2-5, the V gene TRBV7-6; the match to TRBD2 covers 8 bases. The CDR3 has 14 residues. V was clipped by 5 bases and J by 7 bases; unmatched bases: 9. Per germline, CDR1 SGHVS and CDR2 FNYEAQ. The CDR3 is CASSPREGVGTQYF. As DNA, the CDR3 is TGTGCCAGCAGCCCCCGGGAGGGGGTCGGGACCCAGTACTTC.

This clone is a singleton in its sample. The rearrangement joins TRBV28 to TRBJ1-2; D possibly corresponds to TRBD1 (5 bases). V was pared by 2 bases and J by 7 bases, with 14 bases between. The germline CDR1 and CDR2 sequences are MDHEN and SYDVKM. The CDR3 is 14 residues long. The DNA of the CDR3 is TGTGCCAGCAGTTTACTTCGGGGCGGGACTGGCTACACCTTC. Residues: CASSLLRGGTGYTF.

The rearrangement uses TRBV18 and TRBJ2-7; D ambiguous. The CDR3 runs to 11 residues. Germline CDR1 KGHSH, CDR2 LQKENI. V dropped 6 bases and J dropped 3 bases, with 6 bases sitting between them. CDR3 in DNA: TGTGCCAGCTCGGTCGGCTACGAGCAGTACTTC. The encoded protein is CASSVGYEQYF.

The V call is TRBV28, the J call TRBJ2-7; tentative D call: TRBD1 (5 bases). V was trimmed by 2 bases and J by 3 bases, leaving 11 bases between them. The CDR3 has 14 residues. The germline gives CDR1 MDHEN, CDR2 SYDVKM. CDR3 DNA: TGTGCCAGCAGTTTACGACAGCATTACTACGAGCAGTACTTC. Translation: CASSLRQHYYEQYF.

This chain uses TRBV27 with TRBJ1-1, with D tentatively TRBD1 (5 bases). Germline CDR1 is MNHEY and CDR2 is SMNVEV (reference sequence). The CDR3 spans 13 residues. V was clipped by 6 bases and J by 0 bases, with 8 bases between them. The CDR3 loop is CASRGQMNTEAFF. CDR3 sequence (DNA): TGTGCCAGCAGGGGGCAGATGAACACTGAAGCTTTCTTT.

The chain links TRBV4-1 to TRBJ1-1, with no clear D. Trimming took 4 bases from V and 3 from J, leaving 9 bases between them. CDR3 length: 13 residues. Germline CDR1 MGHRA, CDR2 YSYEKL. The CDR3 protein is CASSLGSDTEAFF. The CDR3 nucleotides read TGCGCCAGCAGCCTCGGTTCCGACACTGAAGCTTTCTTT.

With regard to this clone: A read error is likely, as this CDR3 ends without the conserved phenylalanine or tryptophan. V usage is TRBV27 and J usage is TRBJ2-3, with D hard to call. The V end was cut by 5 bases, the J end by 2 bases, with 5 bases between. The CDR3 has 12 amino acids. Germline CDR1 is MNHEY and CDR2 is SMNVEV (reference sequence). CDR3 bases: TGTGCCAGCAGTCATAACACAGATACGCAGTATCTT. Translated, it gives CASSHNTDTQYL.

The chain joins TRBV30 to TRBJ2-7, with D possibly being TRBD1 (7 bases). The CDR3 length is 13 residues. Trimming cost V 2 bases and J 6 bases, with 14 bases left between them. Germline CDR1 reads GTSNPN; CDR2 reads SVGIG (reference sequence). The DNA for the CDR3 is TGTGCCTGGAGTCGGACTCAGGGGGGCGAGCAGTACTTC. This translates into CAWSRTQGGEQYF.

This chain joins TRBV2 and TRBJ1-5; TRBD1 aligns across 8 bases. CDR1 is SNHLY, CDR2 FYNNEI, per germline. V was clipped by 6 bases and J by 1 base; unmatched bases: 2. The CDR3 runs to 14 residues. The CDR3 loop reads CASSRDRSNQPQHF. CDR3 bases: TGTGCCAGCAGCAGGGACAGGAGCAATCAGCCCCAGCATTTT.

The CDR3 here is CASSQGSGETQYF. CDR3 nucleotides: TGTGCCAGTAGTCAGGGTTCAGGGGAGACCCAGTACTTC. This chain connects TRBV19 to TRBJ2-5; weak D call: TRBD1 (5 bases). V dropped 5 bases and J dropped 5 bases, with 12 bases sitting between them. Germline-derived CDR1 and CDR2 are LNHDA and SQIVND (reference sequence). The CDR3 has 13 amino acids. Complete variable domain (other parts from reference TRBV19 and TRBJ2-5): DGGITQSPKYLFRKEGQNVTLSCEQNLNHDAMYWYRQDPGQGLRLIYYSQIVNDFQKGDIAEGYSVSREKKESFPLTVTSAQKNPTAFYLCASSQGSGETQYFGPGTRLLVL.

This clone came up many times. The chain couples TRBV7-8 to TRBJ1-1, with 11 bases matching TRBD1. Germline V gene lookup returns CDR1 SGHVS and CDR2 FQNEAQ. V shed 5 bases, J shed 5 bases, and the junction held 4 bases outside the gene matches. The CDR3 extends over 14 amino acids. CDR3 sequence reads: CASSEDRGRTEAFF. For the CDR3, the DNA is TGTGCCAGCAGCGAGGACAGGGGGCGGACTGAAGCTTTCTTT.

The chain combines TRBV18 with TRBJ2-7, with a weak D call TRBD1 (6 bases). This CDR3 has 16 amino acids. Germline values: CDR1 KGHSH, CDR2 LQKENI. V was cut by 4 bases and J by 0 bases, with 16 bases left in between. The CDR3 region has the DNA TGTGCCAGCTCACTTGACGCAGGACAGAGCTCCTACGAGCAGTACTTC. This gives the protein CASSLDAGQSSYEQYF. Full variable domain (rest looked up from reference TRBV18 and TRBJ2-7): NAGVMQNPRHLVRRRGQEARLRCSPMKGHSHVYWYRQLPEEGLKFMVYLQKENIIDESGMPKERFSAEFPKEGPSILRIQQVVRGDSAAYFCASSLDAGQSSYEQYFGPGTRLTVT.

This clone was seen more than once but under ten times. The chain combines TRBV27 with TRBJ2-1, with TRBD2 identical over 8 bases. V gave up 6 bases and J gave up 8 bases; unmatched junction bases: 15. This CDR3 spans 16 amino acids. Germline V gene sequence: CDR1 MNHEY, CDR2 SMNVEV (reference sequence). CDR3: CASSPLLAAPYDEQFF. The CDR3 bases are TGTGCCAGCAGCCCTCTACTAGCGGCGCCTTACGATGAGCAGTTCTTC.

The chain combines TRBV30 with TRBJ2-7; 9 positions agree with TRBD1. Germline assignment: CDR1 GTSNPN and CDR2 SVGIG (reference sequence). The CDR3 sequence is 15 residues long. The ends lost 5 bases at V and 7 bases at J; junction bases unmatched: 15. The CDR3 coding sequence is TGTGCCTGGTCTTTAAGAGGGACAGGGTCCTCGGAGCAGTACTTC. Protein: CAWSLRGTGSSEQYF.

V usage is TRBV5-1 and J usage is TRBJ1-2, with D hard to call. The CDR3 runs 15 residues. Per germline, CDR1 SGHRS and CDR2 YFSETQ. Trimming removed 0 bases at V and 0 bases at J, with 9 bases between. The CDR3 bases are TGCGCCAGCAGCTTGGCCCCGATAGCTAACTATGGCTACACCTTC. It encodes CASSLAPIANYGYTF.

The chain combines TRBV6-5 with TRBJ1-1; possibly TRBD1 for D (5 bases). There are 11 residues in the CDR3. Trimming cost V 6 bases and J 11 bases, with 13 bases left between them. Germline-derived CDR1 and CDR2 are MNHEY and SVGAGI. The CDR3 DNA reads TGTGCCAGCAGGCGACAGTTTGAGGCTTTCTTT. Its translation: CASRRQFEAFF.

V usage is TRBV30 and J usage is TRBJ2-2, with 11 positions matching TRBD2. The CDR3 loop spans 16 amino acids. Trimming at V came to 1 base and at J to 1 base, leaving 2 bases not matched to a gene. Germline-derived CDR1 and CDR2 are GTSNPN and SVGIG (reference sequence). CDR3: CAWSASGGRNTGELFF. The CDR3 DNA sequence: TGTGCCTGGAGTGCTAGCGGGGGGCGGAACACCGGGGAGCTGTTTTTT.